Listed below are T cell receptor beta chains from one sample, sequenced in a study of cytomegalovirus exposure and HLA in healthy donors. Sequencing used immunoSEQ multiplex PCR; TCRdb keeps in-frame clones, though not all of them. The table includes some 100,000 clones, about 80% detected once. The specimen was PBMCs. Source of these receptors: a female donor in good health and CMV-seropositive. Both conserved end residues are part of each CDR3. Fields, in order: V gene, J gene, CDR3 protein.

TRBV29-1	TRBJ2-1	CSARGQGGTSGYNEQFF
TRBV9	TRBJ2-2	CASERGTGVTGELFF
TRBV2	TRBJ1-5	CASSEWQGGLVPQHF
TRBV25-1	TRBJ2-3	CASSDTGSDTQYF
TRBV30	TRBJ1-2	CAWARTSGTVGVLAYGYTF
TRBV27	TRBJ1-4	CASSVVGPTNEKLFF
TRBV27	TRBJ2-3	CASSLYYPPRTDTQYF
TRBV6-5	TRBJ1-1	CANRGPTGALAFF
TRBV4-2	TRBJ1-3	CASSQDWAGTGNTIYF
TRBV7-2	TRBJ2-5	CASSYGGGAAETQYF
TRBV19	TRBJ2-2	CASTRGPTTGELFF
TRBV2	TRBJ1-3	CASSERVWDIEGDTIYF
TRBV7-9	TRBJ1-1	CASSSYRDPNTEAFF
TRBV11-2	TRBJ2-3	CASGGGATDTQYF
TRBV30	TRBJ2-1	CASGGPGTYNEQFF
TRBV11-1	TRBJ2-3	CASSLAGQTFSGFTQYF
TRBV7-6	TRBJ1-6	CASSLAPAQGLSPLHF
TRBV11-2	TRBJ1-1	CASRPLSLGQGHEAFF
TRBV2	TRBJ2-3	CASSLTGVRTDTQYF
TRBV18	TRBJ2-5	CASSPGGSQETQYF
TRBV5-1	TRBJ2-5	CASSPLTGLAPQETQYF
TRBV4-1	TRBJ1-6	CASSPAGTGVSPLHF
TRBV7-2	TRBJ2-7	CASSLPTYEQYF
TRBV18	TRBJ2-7	CASSPGTGAYEQYF
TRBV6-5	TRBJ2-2	CASSYGAGWYTGELFF
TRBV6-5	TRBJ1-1	CASLPSGRNTEAFF
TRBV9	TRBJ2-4	CASSATPSGGARDIQYF
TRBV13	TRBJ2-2	CASSLGLATAGELFF
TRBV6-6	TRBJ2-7	CASTATDYEQYF
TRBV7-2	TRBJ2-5	CASSLGGGGQETQYF
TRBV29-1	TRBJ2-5	CSLTDRAGGTQYF
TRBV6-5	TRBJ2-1	CASSQQGWEQFF